What follows describes a single T cell receptor (beta chain). This entry belongs to a study of blood T cell repertoires in COVID-19. Study details: PBMCs, B-cell-depleted T cells, or T cells were the source of the cDNA or gDNA that made up the material.

The assay was immunoSEQ multiplex PCR, and TCRdb's table has in-frame clones only and misses some. The sample lists 130,000 or so clones, 84% occurring once. Trimming pared 9 bases from V and 0 bases from J, leaving 12 bases between. Germline CDR1 is MDHEN and CDR2 is SYDVKM. The CDR3 consists of 14 residues. Recruitment covered about 26 US areas and drew participants whose ages spanned roughly 18 to 95 years. Clinical history as reported by participants underpinned cohort assignment. Donors of Cohort 3 who recovered were those that had two negative PCRs, clearance, or symptom resolution. This TCR was recovered from a woman aged 30 to 39 who had recovered from COVID-19. What was sequenced was PBMCs or T cells enriched from blood (not recorded which). The rearrangement joins TRBV28 to TRBJ2-1, with D unresolved. The CDR3 DNA sequence: TGTGCCAGTTCTATCTCTAGCTCCTACAATGAGCAGTTCTTC. Residues: CASSISSSYNEQFF.